The sequence of this T cell receptor beta chain was determined in a study of radiation and T cells in renal cell carcinoma. The repertoire was sequenced with immunoSEQ multiplex PCR; TCRdb's copy has only in-frame clones and lacks some. The data hold approximately 79,000 clones, with more than 75% observed a single time. Germline V CDR1 and CDR2: MDHEN, SYDVKM. V gave up 3 bases and J gave up 2 bases, with 11 bases separating them. There are 14 residues in the CDR3. As for time point: blood 2 weeks post-SBRT. Sample treatment: 15 Gy SBRT to primary tumor, nephrectomy 4 weeks later. The TCR sequence derives from a man aged 55-75 years with renal cell carcinoma. The chain recombines TRBV28 with TRBJ2-7; the D is unclear. This material consisted of blood, taken from a patient whose treatment included radiotherapy and nephrectomy. The CDR3 DNA sequence: TGTGCCAGCAGTTTGCTGGAATCCACCTACGAGCAGTACTTC. Translation gives CASSLLESTYEQYF.